These 20 T cell receptor beta chains share one sample of origin, sequenced in a study of blood T cells in healthy people across ages. A second PCR of roughly 7 to 11 cycles used a sample-barcoded 5' primer and a J-beta primer mix. TCRdb redid the calling of the 5' RACE reads with MiXCR, one entry per CDR3 protein. The table shows hundreds of thousands of distinct CDR3 sequences, with about 59% occurring only once. The sequenced sample consisted of blood. Receptors originate from a man between 25 and 39 years old in good health.

The V gene is TRBV4-3, the J gene TRBJ2-7; tentatively, D is TRBD1 or TRBD2 (5 bases each). This CDR3 contains 15 residues. V was trimmed by 0 bases and J by 7 bases, leaving 16 bases between them. Germline values: CDR1 LGHNA, CDR2 YSLEER. The CDR3 DNA reads TGCGCCAGCAGCCAAGATTGGGGGATTTCTGATGAGCAGTACTTC. Protein sequence: CASSQDWGISDEQYF.

The chain joins TRBV20-1 to TRBJ2-5; 7 bases are shared with TRBD2. V gave up 3 bases and J gave up 5 bases; unmatched junction bases: 9. CDR3 length equals 14 residues. Germline loops: CDR1 DFQATT, CDR2 SNEGSKA (reference sequence). The CDR3 reads CSASGGGFGETQYF. The CDR3 nucleotides read TGCAGTGCTAGTGGCGGGGGATTTGGGGAGACCCAGTACTTC.

V gene TRBV7-2 combines with J gene TRBJ2-7, with D tentatively TRBD2 (5 bases). This CDR3 has 15 residues. The V end lost 1 base, the J end lost 0 bases, and 10 bases lay between the germline ends. Germline CDR1 is SGHTA and CDR2 is FQGNSA. The CDR3 DNA sequence: TGTGCCAGCAGCTTAGTAGCGCTCAGCTCCTACGAGCAGTACTTC. Translating it yields CASSLVALSSYEQYF.

This chain uses TRBV29-1 with TRBJ2-3; the D gene is possibly TRBD2 (6 bases). The CDR3 has 15 residues. Trimming took 3 bases from V and 1 from J, leaving 14 bases between them. Germline V gene data show CDR1 as SQVTM and CDR2 as ANQGSEA. For the CDR3, the DNA is TGCAGCGTTGAGGGGACTGCGCTTCGCACAGATACGCAGTATTTT. Protein sequence: CSVEGTALRTDTQYF.

This clonotype was seen only once. The chain is built from TRBV29-1 and TRBJ2-3; 9 nucleotides agree with TRBD2. CDR1 is SQVTM and CDR2 is ANQGSEA in the germline V gene. The ends lost 7 bases at V and 5 bases at J; junction bases unmatched: 7. CDR3 length: 13 amino acids. CDR3 bases: TGCAGCGGACGGACTAGCGAGGTAGATACGCAGTATTTT. Translating it yields CSGRTSEVDTQYF.

This clonotype appeared a few times. The V gene is TRBV6-6, the J gene TRBJ1-4; 10 bases fit TRBD1. Germline lookup yields CDR1 MNHNY and CDR2 SVGAGI (reference sequence). This CDR3 spans 14 amino acids. The V segment lost 9 bases and the J segment 7 bases; nucleotides outside the gene matches: 8. In DNA form, the CDR3 reads TGTGCCAGTAGTCCGGGACAGGGGATTGAAAAACTGTTTTTT. This gives the protein CASSPGQGIEKLFF.

This chain joins TRBV29-1 and TRBJ2-1; 10 nucleotides match TRBD2. V lost 3 bases to trimming and J lost 6 bases; unmatched junction nucleotides: 11. Looked up from germline, CDR1 is SQVTM and CDR2 is ANQGSEA. This CDR3 contains 16 residues. The CDR3 is CSVEGERGGPGNEQFF. CDR3 bases: TGCAGCGTTGAGGGGGAGCGGGGGGGCCCGGGCAATGAGCAGTTCTTC.

V is TRBV12-3 or TRBV12-4 and J is TRBJ2-3, with 13 positions matching TRBD2. The V segment lost 6 bases and the J segment 2 bases; nucleotides outside the gene matches: 14. This CDR3 comprises 19 residues. This CDR3 reads CASSFPTTSGGVATDTQYF. In DNA, the CDR3 is TGTGCCAGCAGCTTCCCCACCACTAGCGGGGGGGTGGCCACAGATACGCAGTATTTT.

The chain combines TRBV28 with TRBJ2-1, with 7 bases fitting TRBD1. Germline V CDR1 and CDR2: MDHEN, SYDVKM. V shed 10 bases, J shed 6 bases, and the junction held 6 bases outside the gene matches. The CDR3 consists of 12 residues. CDR3 nucleotide sequence: TGTGCCACCTCTACAGGGGCCAATGAGCAGTTCTTC. Residues: CATSTGANEQFF.

This clonotype has only one observation. The V gene is TRBV28, the J gene TRBJ2-5; D gene uncertain. TRBJ2-7 explains the end of the DNA better; the J call may be wrong. This CDR3 is 15 amino acids long. Per germline, CDR1 MDHEN and CDR2 SYDVKM. The CDR3 DNA sequence: TGTGCCAGCAGTTTAAGCCAGGAGTTTTCCTACGAGCAGTACTTC. Protein sequence: CASSLSQEFSYEQYF.

The CDR3 here is CAISILPPGSGGPTDTQYF. As DNA, the CDR3 is TGTGCCATCAGTATACTACCCCCGGGTAGCGGGGGGCCCACAGATACGCAGTATTTT. This chain links TRBV10-3 with TRBJ2-3, with TRBD2 matching 10 bases. Germline loops: CDR1 ENHRY, CDR2 SYGVKD. This CDR3 region has 19 residues. V lost 5 bases and J lost 2; bases outside the gene matches: 16.

The chain recombines TRBV6-2 or TRBV6-3 with TRBJ2-7; perhaps TRBD1 as D (5 bases). The CDR3 spans 16 residues. V dropped 5 bases and J dropped 0 bases, with 17 bases sitting between them. Germline CDR1 MNHEY, CDR2 SVGEGT. CDR3 sequence reads: CASSLSDYRSSYEQYF. The CDR3 coding sequence is TGTGCCAGCAGTCTCTCGGATTACAGGAGCTCCTACGAGCAGTACTTC.

The chain recombines TRBV6-5 with TRBJ2-5, with D perhaps being TRBD1 or TRBD2 (6 bases each). From germline, CDR1 is MNHEY and CDR2 SVGAGI. Trimming shortened V by 10 bases and J by 6 bases, and 15 bases separated the two germline ends. The CDR3 extends over 12 amino acids. The CDR3 sequence is CAIGGGQKTQYF. Written as DNA, the CDR3 is TGTGCCATTGGAGGGGGGCAAAAGACCCAGTACTTC.

This clonotype has only one observation. The chain links TRBV6-2 or TRBV6-3 to TRBJ2-5, with 8 positions matching TRBD1. This CDR3 region has 16 residues. V was pared by 4 bases and J by 3 bases, with 10 bases of the junction left unmatched. In germline, CDR1 is MNHEY, CDR2 SVGEGT. Here the CDR3 reads CASSSPRTGNKETQYF. DNA of the CDR3: TGTGCCAGCAGTTCTCCACGGACAGGGAACAAAGAGACCCAGTACTTC.

This clonotype was seen more than once but under ten times. The chain employs TRBV4-3 and TRBJ2-1, with D perhaps assigned TRBD1 or TRBD2 (7 bases each). This CDR3 spans 17 amino acids. Germline V CDR1 and CDR2: LGHNA, YSLEER. V was pared by 4 bases and J by 9 bases, with 25 bases between. The CDR3 DNA reads TGCGCCAGCAGCCCTCGCACTTCTGGACAGGTAGCGGGTGAGCAGTTCTTC. Protein sequence: CASSPRTSGQVAGEQFF.

This rearrangement joins TRBV7-3 to TRBJ2-5; tentatively, D is TRBD1 or TRBD2 (5 bases each). The CDR3 length is 17 residues. The ends were cut back, 2 bases at V and 4 bases at J, with 20 bases in the middle. From germline, CDR1 is SGHTA and CDR2 FQGTGA. The CDR3 sequence: CASSLYGPDIATETQYF. The CDR3 DNA reads as TGTGCCAGCAGCTTATATGGGCCGGACATAGCGACAGAGACCCAGTACTTC.

V gene TRBV4-3 combines with J gene TRBJ2-1, with 11 bases identical to TRBD2. The CDR3 sequence is 20 residues long. The germline V gene encodes CDR1 LGHNA and CDR2 YSLEER. Germline trimming cut 3 bases from V and 8 bases from J; bases unmatched to any gene: 21. CDR3 DNA: TGCGCCAGCAGCCATCGACGTTATCTCCGGGCTAGCGGGAGGTGGGATGAGCAGTTCTTC. This codes for CASSHRRYLRASGRWDEQFF.

The chain uses TRBV7-2 and TRBJ2-7, with 8 bases identical to TRBD2. With V trimmed by 5 bases and J by 0 bases, 9 bases remained unmatched. CDR1 and CDR2 (germline): SGHTA, FQGNSA. CDR3 length equals 16 residues. The DNA of the CDR3 is TGTGCCAGCAGCCGGGGGGGGATTGTGAGCTCCTACGAGCAGTACTTC. Translation gives CASSRGGIVSSYEQYF.

The rearrangement uses TRBV15 and TRBJ2-2, with 8 positions matching TRBD2. J gave up 4 bases and V 0 bases, and 7 bases lay outside the gene matches. CDR3 size: 17 residues. Per the germline V gene, CDR1 is LNHNV and CDR2 is YYDKDF (reference sequence). CDR3 loop: CATSRDLSGVRTGELFF. CDR3 in DNA: TGTGCCACCAGCAGAGATCTTAGCGGGGTGCGCACCGGGGAGCTGTTTTTT.

This clonotype has only one observation. This sequence joins TRBV4-2 and TRBJ2-1; 8 nucleotides line up with TRBD2. Germline assignment: CDR1 LGHNA and CDR2 YNFKEQ. Trimming cost V 3 bases and J 7 bases; bases outside gene matches: 11. The CDR3 extends over 16 amino acids. The DNA for the CDR3 is TGTGCCAGCAGCCATTACTCGGGGGGGGCAGCGAATGAGCAGTTCTTC. This codes for CASSHYSGGAANEQFF.